The clone carrying this T cell receptor beta chain was found a few times. Its antigen is as yet unknown. The table came from immunoSEQ multiplex PCR; TCRdb's copy has only in-frame clones and leaves some out. The data show some 15,000 clones, with approximately 89% seen just once and 13% to 15% held by the top ten. Chemo-refractory metastatic non-small-cell lung cancer patients received focal radiation with ipilimumab CTLA-4 blockade. This sample was taken from a study of radiotherapy plus CTLA-4 blockade in lung cancer. Study background: In around 17% of patients, objective responses were seen; 31% had disease control. General study findings and limits: Expansion of tumor-derived TCR clones was observed in blood after radiotherapy plus ipilimumab. In blood, early T cell clone dynamics reportedly predicted response best, together with interferon-beta.

CDR1 is SGHNT and CDR2 is YENEEA in the germline V gene. CDR3 length equals 15 residues. Trimming removed 5 bases at V and 0 bases at J, with 13 bases between. The sequence was collected from a human donor with non-small cell lung cancer that progressed on radiotherapy plus ipilimumab. Some clones in this sample may be carry-over from other donors' samples. This rearrangement joins TRBV11-3 to TRBJ2-5; possible D gene TRBD2, 6 bases. Sequencing was performed on peripheral blood, taken from a patient treated with radiotherapy plus ipilimumab. For the CDR3, the DNA is TGTGCCAGCAGCCCCATGGGGGACTACCAAGAGACCCAGTACTTC. Amino acids: CASSPMGDYQETQYF.